Each of the 16 T cell receptor beta chains below was sequenced from the same sample in a study of PD-1 blockade in classical Hodgkin lymphoma. Using immunoSEQ multiplex PCR, the repertoire was profiled, and TCRdb retains in-frame clones only, with some absent. The sample has under 25,000 clones, 77% seen once. All trial patients relapsed after autologous stem cell transplantation. This specimen was peripheral blood mononuclear cells (PBMCs), taken before the second cycle of nivolumab. The receptor set was obtained from a human donor with classical Hodgkin lymphoma.

The genes are TRBV6-5 and TRBJ1-1; TRBD1 matches at 7 bases. The CDR3 totals 13 residues. In germline, CDR1 is MNHEY, CDR2 SVGAGI. The V gene end was trimmed by 7 bases and the J gene end by 5 bases; junction bases not matched to a gene: 7. The CDR3 nucleotides are TGTGCCAGCAAAGACAGGGTCGGAACTGAAGCTTTCTTT. Translating gives CASKDRVGTEAFF.

This clone has just one count. The genes are TRBV11-2 and TRBJ2-7; a weak D match, TRBD2 (5 bases). The length of the CDR3 is 14 residues. Germline CDR1 and CDR2: SGHAT and FQNNGV. The V and J ends lost 6 bases and 3 bases respectively, with 15 bases between them. In DNA form, the CDR3 reads TGTGCCAGCAGTCTTAACGGGGTATTCTACGAGCAGTACTTC. Protein sequence: CASSLNGVFYEQYF.

The chain uses TRBV2 and TRBJ2-1, with TRBD2 as a possible D gene (7 bases). Trimming removed 7 bases at V and 10 bases at J, with 17 bases between. From germline, CDR1 is SNHLY and CDR2 FYNNEI. CDR3 length: 13 amino acids. Written as DNA, the CDR3 is TGTGCCAGCATCCGGGAGGTAGGACAGGAGCAGTTCTTC. Translation: CASIREVGQEQFF. The variable domain in full, completed from reference TRBV2 and TRBJ2-1, reads EPEVTQTPSHQVTQMGQEVILRCVPISNHLYFYWYRQILGQKVEFLVSFYNNEISEKSEIFDDQFSVERPDGSNFTLKIRSTKLEDSAMYFCASIREVGQEQFFGPGTRLTVL.

The chain links TRBV19 to TRBJ2-5; D perhaps matches TRBD2 (5 bases). Germline V gene lookup returns CDR1 LNHDA and CDR2 SQIVND (reference sequence). The CDR3 is 14 residues long. The V end was cut by 4 bases, the J end by 3 bases, with 12 bases between. The CDR3 here is CASSNGRGKETQYF. The DNA for the CDR3 is TGTGCCAGTAGTAACGGGCGAGGGAAAGAGACCCAGTACTTC.

The J gene is TRBJ2-3, the V gene TRBV5-1; perhaps TRBD1 as D (5 bases). V was pared by 2 bases and J by 1 base, with 8 bases between. The CDR3 runs to 14 residues. From germline, CDR1 is SGHRS and CDR2 YFSETQ. CDR3 loop: CASSFVRGTDTQYF. DNA for the CDR3: TGCGCCAGCAGCTTTGTCAGGGGCACAGATACGCAGTATTTT.

The rearrangement links TRBV4-1 to TRBJ2-3, with 10 bases aligning to TRBD2. The CDR3 contains 15 residues. The germline V gene encodes CDR1 MGHRA and CDR2 YSYEKL. V shed 0 bases, J shed 9 bases, and the junction held 6 bases outside the gene matches. This chain's CDR3 is CASSQEPSGGATQYF. DNA of the CDR3: TGCGCCAGCAGCCAAGAACCCAGCGGGGGGGCCACGCAGTATTTT.

This chain links TRBV10-1 with TRBJ2-1; TRBD1 matches 7 bases. V was clipped by 7 bases and J by 6 bases; unmatched bases: 12. Germline CDR1 and CDR2: WNHNN and SYGVQD (reference sequence). The CDR3 sequence is 15 residues long. The CDR3 sequence is CASTLQGRGGNEQFF. For the CDR3, the DNA is TGCGCCAGCACCCTACAGGGGAGAGGGGGCAATGAGCAGTTCTTC.

V usage is TRBV7-3 and J usage is TRBJ2-1; a weak D match, TRBD2 (5 bases). Trimming pared 2 bases from V and 4 bases from J, leaving 12 bases between. The CDR3 sequence is 15 residues long. Looked up from germline, CDR1 is SGHTA and CDR2 is FQGTGA. The CDR3 here is CASSLGLGGYNEQFF. The CDR3 DNA is TGTGCCAGCAGCTTAGGTTTAGGAGGTTACAATGAGCAGTTCTTC. Looking up the rest from reference TRBV7-3 and TRBJ2-1 gives the full variable domain: GAGVSQTPSNKVTEKGKYVELRCDPISGHTALYWYRQSLGQGPEFLIYFQGTGAADDSGLPNDRFFAVRPEGSVSTLKIQRTERGDSAVYLCASSLGLGGYNEQFFGPGTRLTVL.

The chain uses TRBV14 and TRBJ1-1, with 7 bases lining up with TRBD1. There are 13 residues in the CDR3. Unmatched junction bases numbered 7, after V lost 4 bases and J lost 8 bases. Germline CDR1 reads SGHDN; CDR2 reads FVKESK. The CDR3 nucleotides read TGTGCCAGCAGCCCGTACAGGGGTGAAGAAGCTTTCTTT. Its translation: CASSPYRGEEAFF.

The chain combines TRBV21-1 with TRBJ2-7; the D call in the table, TRBD2, was not verified against the DNA. TRBV21-1 is described as a pseudogene. The CDR3 totals 15 residues. CDR3 protein: CASSNSGTSDYEQYF. The CDR3 DNA reads as TGTGCCAGCAGCAATTCTGGGACTAGTGACTACGAGCAGTACTTC.

This chain links TRBV6-6 with TRBJ1-2, with D unclear. The CDR3 loop spans 13 amino acids. Germline assignment: CDR1 MNHNY and CDR2 SVGAGI (reference sequence). V was cut by 6 bases and J by 1 base, with 9 bases left in between. CDR3 sequence: CASSEDGNYGYTF. As DNA, the CDR3 is TGTGCCAGCAGCGAGGACGGTAACTATGGCTACACCTTC.

This clone was seen a few times. V usage is TRBV2 and J usage is TRBJ2-5; 11 positions agree with TRBD2. V lost 8 bases and J lost 5; bases outside the gene matches: 4. This CDR3 contains 13 residues. CDR1 is SNHLY, CDR2 FYNNEI, per germline. The CDR3 region has the DNA TGTGCCAGCGTTAGCGGGAGGGGGGAGACCCAGTACTTC. Protein sequence: CASVSGRGETQYF.

The chain couples TRBV6-4 to TRBJ2-2; D uncertain. Trimming took 5 bases from V and 7 from J, leaving 8 bases between them. Germline V gene sequence: CDR1 MRHNA, CDR2 SNTAGT. This CDR3 is 12 amino acids long. Here the CDR3 DNA reads TGTGCCAGCAGTAAGGGCATCGGGGAGCTGTTTTTT. It is translated as CASSKGIGELFF.

The chain has TRBV5-1 and TRBJ2-2; 8 nucleotides line up with TRBD1. Germline V gene lookup returns CDR1 SGHRS and CDR2 YFSETQ. V lost 6 bases to trimming and J lost 4 bases; unmatched junction nucleotides: 5. This CDR3 is 14 amino acids long. The chain's CDR3 is CASTQQGGTGELFF. CDR3 in DNA: TGCGCCAGCACCCAACAGGGGGGCACCGGGGAGCTGTTTTTT.

The chain recombines TRBV5-4 with TRBJ1-5, with 8 bases matching TRBD1. From germline, CDR1 is SGHNT and CDR2 YYREEE (reference sequence). V lost 9 bases to trimming and J lost 6 bases; unmatched junction nucleotides: 11. This CDR3 contains 14 residues. CDR3 sequence: CATTKQGEGQPQHF. As DNA, the CDR3 is TGTGCCACTACTAAACAGGGGGAGGGTCAGCCCCAGCATTTT.

This clone was detected only once. This chain uses TRBV11-3 with TRBJ2-3; D could derive from TRBD1 or TRBD2 (5 bases each). This CDR3 has 14 amino acids. The germline V and J ends were trimmed by 5 bases and 4 bases, with 13 bases remaining between them. Germline V gives CDR1 SGHNT, CDR2 YENEEA. The CDR3 DNA reads TGTGCCAGCAGCCTGGGACCGGGCCCAGATACGCAGTATTTT. Its translation is CASSLGPGPDTQYF. Using reference TRBV11-3 and TRBJ2-3 for the parts outside the CDR3, the full variable domain is EAGVVQSPRYKIIEKKQPVAFWCNPISGHNTLYWYLQNLGQGPELLIRYENEEAVDDSQLPKDRFSAERLKGVDSTLKIQPAELGDSAVYLCASSLGPGPDTQYFGPGTRLTVL.